These 17 T cell receptor beta chains came from one sample sequenced in a study of CD4 and CD8 cells across lung adenocarcinoma regions. TCRdb independently ran MiXCR on the PCR reads; one entry per CDR3 protein. This table holds some 7,900 distinct CDR3 sequences, approximately 45% found once. The specimen sequenced was CD4+ T cells from the margin of a lung tumor. All receptors come from a male donor with lung adenocarcinoma. The CD4 and CD8 labels of this study may be unreliable.

Ten or more counts support this clonotype. The V call is TRBV6-1, the J call TRBJ2-3; TRBD1 matches 9 bases. Germline-derived CDR1 and CDR2 are MNHNS and SASEGT. The CDR3 has 13 amino acids. Trimming cost V 6 bases and J 7 bases; bases outside gene matches: 5. The CDR3 sequence: CASRGQGPHTQYF. The DNA of the CDR3 is TGTGCCAGCAGAGGACAGGGGCCTCATACGCAGTATTTT.

This clonotype was counted a single time. The gene calls are TRBV20-1 and TRBJ1-1, with 8 positions matching TRBD1. J gave up 1 base and V 0 bases, and 7 bases lay outside the gene matches. Germline-derived CDR1 and CDR2 are DFQATT and SNEGSKA (reference sequence). The CDR3 has 16 amino acids. CDR3 sequence: CSARDPDRAENTEAFF. The CDR3 DNA sequence: TGCAGTGCTAGAGACCCGGACAGGGCGGAGAACACTGAAGCTTTCTTT.

This clonotype was seen many times. The chain uses TRBV27 and TRBJ2-3, with D tentatively TRBD2 (7 bases). CDR1 is MNHEY and CDR2 is SMNVEV in the germline V gene (reference sequence). The CDR3 spans 16 residues. Deletions cut 7 bases from V and 6 bases from J, with 23 bases between. The CDR3 protein is CASTSREGGPWDTQYF. The CDR3 nucleotides read TGTGCCAGCACGTCGAGGGAGGGGGGGCCTTGGGATACGCAGTATTTT.

This clonotype showed up many times. The chain recombines TRBV6-1 with TRBJ1-2, with 7 bases identical to TRBD1. The CDR3 totals 13 residues. The germline gives CDR1 MNHNS, CDR2 SASEGT. Germline trimming cut 1 base from V and 7 bases from J; bases unmatched to any gene: 3. The CDR3 region has the DNA TGTGCCAGCAGTGAAGACAGGGGATTTGGCTACACCTTC. Translating gives CASSEDRGFGYTF.

The chain recombines TRBV7-6 with TRBJ2-1; tentatively, D is TRBD1 (5 bases). V was shortened by 7 bases and J by 4 bases, with 8 bases between the two germline ends. CDR1 SGHVS and CDR2 FNYEAQ come from the germline V gene. The CDR3 is 12 amino acids. CDR3 sequence: CASTGRYNEQFF. The DNA of the CDR3 is TGTGCCAGCACAGGGCGTTACAATGAGCAGTTCTTC.

This clonotype was seen repeatedly, ten times or more. The CDR3 DNA reads as TGTGCCAGCAGTTCGAGGGCAATGGGAGAGACCCAGTACTTC. Encoded protein: CASSSRAMGETQYF. The V call is TRBV27, the J call TRBJ2-5; TRBD2 might be the D (5 bases). V lost 4 bases to trimming and J lost 4 bases, with 13 bases between them. CDR1 is MNHEY and CDR2 is SMNVEV in the germline V gene (reference sequence). The CDR3 contains 14 residues.

This clonotype is categorized as medium-sized. This rearrangement joins TRBV27 to TRBJ2-1, with D perhaps TRBD1 (6 bases). This CDR3 is built from 17 residues. Germline CDR1 MNHEY, CDR2 SMNVEV (reference sequence). Deletions cut 7 bases from V and 0 bases from J, with 19 bases between. The CDR3 DNA sequence: TGTGCCAGCACCATGGGGGCCGGGATGAGCTCCTACAATGAGCAGTTCTTC. Translating it yields CASTMGAGMSSYNEQFF.

This clonotype has at least ten counts. The rearrangement joins TRBV10-3 to TRBJ2-3; D remains ambiguous. This CDR3 has 12 amino acids. V was pared by 7 bases and J by 0 bases, with 5 bases between. CDR1 and CDR2 (germline): ENHRY, SYGVKD. The CDR3 reads CAIKSSTDTQYF. DNA of the CDR3: TGTGCCATCAAGTCGAGCACAGATACGCAGTATTTT.

By share of the sample, this clonotype is medium-sized. The rearrangement links TRBV7-2 to TRBJ2-1; D uncertain. The CDR3 runs 15 residues. V was pared by 1 base and J by 2 bases, with 9 bases between. The germline gives CDR1 SGHTA, CDR2 FQGNSA. CDR3 protein: CASSLVSPPYNEQFF. Written as DNA, the CDR3 is TGTGCCAGCAGCTTAGTGTCCCCCCCCTACAATGAGCAGTTCTTC.

This clonotype appeared a few times. In DNA, the CDR3 is TGCGCCAGCAGCCAAGATCGGCCTGAGGGGGATGCTGGCTACACCTTC. Its protein is CASSQDRPEGDAGYTF. The chain carries TRBV4-1 and TRBJ1-2; a possible D gene is TRBD1 (6 bases). Germline V lookup: CDR1 MGHRA, CDR2 YSYEKL. CDR3 size: 16 residues. V was cut by 0 bases and J by 7 bases, with 18 bases left in between.

The chain carries TRBV6-1 and TRBJ2-3, with D unclear. This CDR3 is built from 14 residues. Germline V lookup: CDR1 MNHNS, CDR2 SASEGT. V was cut by 2 bases and J by 12 bases, with 18 bases left in between. The CDR3 DNA is TGTGCCAGCAGTGAATTGGAGAGTAAAGAGACCCAGTATTTT. It is translated as CASSELESKETQYF.

The chain links TRBV6-1 to TRBJ2-1; 9 nucleotides match TRBD2. Losses at the gene ends were 4 bases for V and 5 bases for J; bases not matched to a gene: 6. Germline V gene data show CDR1 as MNHNS and CDR2 as SASEGT. CDR3 length: 15 residues. The CDR3 nucleotides read TGTGCCAGCAGTGTAGCTAGCGGGGAAAACAATGAGCAGTTCTTC. Translating it yields CASSVASGENNEQFF.

This clonotype came up once. One junction end does not reproduce the germline sequence, and a read error may be involved. The genes are TRBV27 and TRBJ2-3; D unclear. Germline CDR1 and CDR2: MNHEY and SMNVEV (reference sequence). The CDR3 spans 16 residues. CDR3 DNA sequence: TGTGCCAGCAGTTTATTAGGGCACCCTCTCGTAGATACCCAGTATTTT. As protein: CASSLLGHPLVDTQYF.

The genes are TRBV20-1 and TRBJ2-5, with D perhaps matching TRBD1 (6 bases). The end of the DNA is better explained by TRBJ2-7, so the J call may be wrong. The CDR3 loop spans 17 amino acids. Germline CDR1 is DFQATT and CDR2 is SNEGSKA (reference sequence). The CDR3 region has the DNA TGCAGTGCTAATACCGGGACAAGGGGAATCTTCTCCTACGAGCAGTACTTC. Its translation: CSANTGTRGIFSYEQYF.

This chain joins TRBV3-1 and TRBJ2-5, with D perhaps TRBD2 (6 bases). Trimming took 2 bases from V and 2 from J, leaving 12 bases between them. Germline CDR1 reads LGHDT; CDR2 reads YNNKEL (reference sequence). The CDR3 covers 15 residues. The CDR3 reads CASSQSRGEQETQYF. The CDR3 DNA sequence: TGTGCCAGCAGCCAATCGCGGGGTGAGCAAGAGACCCAGTACTTC.

In DNA, the CDR3 is TGTGCCAGCAGCTTAGATCGCGGGGCCGGGTACAATGAGCAGTTCTTC. Residues: CASSLDRGAGYNEQFF. The J gene is TRBJ2-1, the V gene TRBV11-3; a possible D gene is TRBD2 (6 bases). CDR1 and CDR2 from the germline V gene are SGHNT and YENEEA. The length of the CDR3 is 16 residues. V lost 0 bases, J lost 4 bases, and 13 bases lay in between.

This clonotype was observed a single time. One junction end does not reproduce the germline sequence, and a read error may be involved. The chain uses TRBV6-1 and TRBJ2-3; TRBD1 or TRBD2 may be the D gene (5 bases each). The CDR3 contains 13 residues. The germline V gene has CDR1 MNHNS and CDR2 SASEGT. CDR3 DNA sequence: TGTGCCACGGGGCGGTGCCCGAAAAACATTCAGTACTTT. It yields the protein CATGRCPKNIQYF.